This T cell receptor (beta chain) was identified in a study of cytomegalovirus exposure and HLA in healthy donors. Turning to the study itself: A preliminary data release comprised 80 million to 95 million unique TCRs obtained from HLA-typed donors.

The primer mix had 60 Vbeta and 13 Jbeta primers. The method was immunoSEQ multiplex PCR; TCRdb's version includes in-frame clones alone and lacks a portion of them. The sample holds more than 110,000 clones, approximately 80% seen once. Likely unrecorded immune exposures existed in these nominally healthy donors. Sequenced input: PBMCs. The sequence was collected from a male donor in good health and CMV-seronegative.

CDR3 protein: CASSFKTGNYGYTF. The CDR3 DNA is TGTGCCAGCAGTTTCAAGACAGGGAACTATGGCTACACCTTC. The J gene is TRBJ1-2, the V gene TRBV6-5; 7 bases are a match to TRBD1. The CDR3 sequence is 14 residues long. From germline, CDR1 is MNHEY and CDR2 SVGAGI. Germline trimming cut 4 bases from V and 2 bases from J; bases unmatched to any gene: 4.